The 26 T cell receptor beta chains reported below all come from one sample, sequenced in a study of blood T cell repertoires in COVID-19. Sequencing was performed with immunoSEQ multiplex PCR; in TCRdb, only in-frame clones are kept and a portion is missing. The repertoire has 100,000 to 150,000 clones, roughly 80% of them found once; the top ten carry 9% to 15%. The sequencing input was peripheral blood. The receptors shown here come from a woman aged 55-69 years with acute or convalescent COVID-19.

The rearrangement links TRBV24-1 to TRBJ1-2; D is unclear. Germline V lookup: CDR1 KGHDR, CDR2 SFDVKD. This CDR3 has 12 amino acids. V was cut by 5 bases and J by 7 bases, with 10 bases left in between. CDR3 in DNA: TGTGCCACCAGTGCAGGTGTCCTTGGCTACACCTTC. It translates to CATSAGVLGYTF.

V and J are TRBV5-1 and TRBJ1-1; TRBD1 aligns across 8 bases. The germline CDR1 and CDR2 sequences are SGHRS and YFSETQ. This CDR3 comprises 15 residues. V dropped 4 bases and J dropped 5; count of bases not matched to a gene: 10. CDR3 protein: CASSATITGGTEAFF. Written as DNA, the CDR3 is TGCGCCAGCAGCGCGACGATTACAGGGGGAACTGAAGCTTTCTTT.

The V and J genes are TRBV6-5 and TRBJ1-1; D is uncertain. V was clipped by 7 bases and J by 2 bases, with 8 bases between them. There are 12 residues in the CDR3. The germline CDR1 and CDR2 sequences are MNHEY and SVGAGI. The DNA for the CDR3 is TGTGCCAGCAATCCGGGAAACACTGAAGCTTTCTTT. Its protein product is CASNPGNTEAFF.

This clone was observed a single time. The chain couples TRBV18 to TRBJ1-6, with no clear D. Trimming removed 4 bases from V and 5 bases from J, with 9 bases in between. Germline assignment: CDR1 KGHSH and CDR2 LQKENI. This CDR3 spans 14 amino acids. The DNA of the CDR3 is TGTGCCAGCTCACAGGAGGGAAATAATTCACCCCTCCACTTT. Translation: CASSQEGNNSPLHF.

This chain links TRBV2 with TRBJ1-5, with 9 bases aligning to TRBD1. The CDR3 is made up of 15 amino acids. Germline-derived CDR1 and CDR2 are SNHLY and FYNNEI. Germline trimming cut 8 bases from V and 2 bases from J; bases unmatched to any gene: 7. For the CDR3, the DNA is TGTGCCAGCGGAACCACAGGGGGCGGCAATCAGCCCCAGCATTTT. Protein product: CASGTTGGGNQPQHF.

The chain is built from TRBV19 and TRBJ1-1; TRBD1 matches 7 bases. The CDR3 has 15 amino acids. The V gene end was trimmed by 0 bases and the J gene end by 4 bases; junction bases not matched to a gene: 5. CDR1 LNHDA and CDR2 SQIVND come from the germline V gene (reference sequence). CDR3 in amino acids: CASSIDTGVGTEAFF. CDR3 coding DNA: TGTGCCAGTAGTATAGATACAGGGGTGGGCACTGAAGCTTTCTTT. Based on the CDR3 plus reference TRBV19 and TRBJ1-1, the full variable domain is DGGITQSPKYLFRKEGQNVTLSCEQNLNHDAMYWYRQDPGQGLRLIYYSQIVNDFQKGDIAEGYSVSREKKESFPLTVTSAQKNPTAFYLCASSIDTGVGTEAFFGQGTRLTVV.

The V and J genes are TRBV25-1 and TRBJ2-7; 7 bases fit TRBD1. This CDR3 has 13 residues. Germline loops: CDR1 MGHDK, CDR2 SYGVNS. V was clipped by 3 bases and J by 4 bases; unmatched bases: 3. The CDR3 DNA is TGTGCCAGCAGTGACGGCAGGGGGTACGAGCAGTACTTC. Its translation is CASSDGRGYEQYF.

The genes are TRBV2 and TRBJ2-5; TRBD1 agrees at 8 bases. J was trimmed by 5 bases and V by 5 bases; bases with no gene match: 13. The CDR3 is made up of 16 amino acids. CDR1 is SNHLY, CDR2 FYNNEI, per germline. The CDR3: CASSTPGQDEMETQYF. DNA of the CDR3: TGTGCCAGCAGTACACCGGGACAGGATGAAATGGAGACCCAGTACTTC. Full variable domain (outside the CDR3, taken from reference TRBV2 and TRBJ2-5): EPEVTQTPSHQVTQMGQEVILRCVPISNHLYFYWYRQILGQKVEFLVSFYNNEISEKSEIFDDQFSVERPDGSNFTLKIRSTKLEDSAMYFCASSTPGQDEMETQYFGPGTRLLVL.

This chain uses TRBV10-3 with TRBJ1-2; a weak D match, TRBD1 (5 bases). Germline-derived CDR1 and CDR2 are ENHRY and SYGVKD. The CDR3 loop spans 13 amino acids. V was clipped by 10 bases and J by 7 bases, with 19 bases between them. As DNA, the CDR3 is TGTGCCACGGAGGGACCCTACCTCCGTGGCTACACCTTC. Translating gives CATEGPYLRGYTF.

This clone occurred once. The genes are TRBV5-1 and TRBJ1-3; D remains unclear. CDR3 length: 18 residues. Germline V gives CDR1 SGHRS, CDR2 YFSETQ. V was cut by 1 base and J by 4 bases, with 21 bases left in between. The CDR3 DNA reads as TGCGCCAGCAGCTTGAGGGCAGCGGGTTCCTCTTCCGGAAACACCATATATTTT. Encoded protein: CASSLRAAGSSSGNTIYF.

This sequence joins TRBV3-1 (or the pseudogene TRBV3-2) and TRBJ2-5, with a tentative D call TRBD2 (6 bases). V was shortened by 2 bases and J by 5 bases, with 12 bases between the two germline ends. The CDR3 extends over 14 amino acids. The V gene's germline CDR1 is LGHDT and CDR2 YNNKEL (reference sequence). This CDR3 is CASSQHAGRETQYF. The CDR3 coding sequence is TGTGCCAGCAGCCAACATGCAGGGAGGGAGACCCAGTACTTC.

The table lists this clone with a few counts. The V call is TRBV2, the J call TRBJ1-4, with D possibly being TRBD1 (6 bases). The CDR3 loop spans 17 amino acids. Germline V gene data show CDR1 as SNHLY and CDR2 as FYNNEI. V was trimmed by 5 bases and J by 0 bases, leaving 16 bases between them. The CDR3 nucleotides are TGTGCCAGCAGTCCTCGACAGGCTCTATCAACTAATGAAAAACTGTTTTTT. Translated, it gives CASSPRQALSTNEKLFF.

The J gene is TRBJ2-7, the V gene TRBV6-5, with 9 bases lining up with TRBD1. After removal of 7 bases from V and 3 bases from J, the junction contained 10 bases not matched to a gene. CDR1 MNHEY and CDR2 SVGAGI come from the germline V gene. The CDR3 runs to 15 residues. The CDR3 bases are TGTGCCAGCAACCGAGGGACAGGGATATTCTACGAGCAGTACTTC. Translation gives CASNRGTGIFYEQYF.

V gene TRBV2 combines with J gene TRBJ1-2; no reliable D call. The CDR3 length is 13 residues. From germline, CDR1 is SNHLY and CDR2 FYNNEI. V lost 10 bases and J 7 bases, leaving 19 bases between the germline ends. CDR3 nucleotide sequence: TGTGCCATTATTACGGGGTCTACGGGTGGCTACACCTTC. Translation gives CAIITGSTGGYTF.

This rearrangement joins TRBV11-2 to TRBJ2-5, with D perhaps matching TRBD2 (5 bases). The length of the CDR3 is 15 residues. Germline V gene lookup returns CDR1 SGHAT and CDR2 FQNNGV. The V end was cut by 1 base, the J end by 1 base, with 10 bases between. CDR3 protein: CASSLAPRGQETQYF. The CDR3 DNA reads as TGTGCCAGCAGCTTAGCCCCCCGGGGCCAAGAGACCCAGTACTTC. Variable domain in full (rest from reference TRBV11-2 and TRBJ2-5): EAGVAQSPRYKIIEKRQSVAFWCNPISGHATLYWYQQILGQGPKLLIQFQNNGVVDDSQLPKDRFSAERLKGVDSTLKIQPAKLEDSAVYLCASSLAPRGQETQYFGPGTRLLVL.

The rearrangement links TRBV4-1 to TRBJ2-2, with TRBD1 matching over 7 bases. Germline assignment: CDR1 MGHRA and CDR2 YSYEKL. The V segment lost 0 bases and the J segment 2 bases; nucleotides outside the gene matches: 6. The CDR3 consists of 17 residues. In DNA form, the CDR3 reads TGCGCCAGCAGCCAAGATCCCGACAGGGCCAACACCGGGGAGCTGTTTTTT. This gives the protein CASSQDPDRANTGELFF.

This clone occurred a few times. V is TRBV30 and J is TRBJ1-5; D possibly corresponds to TRBD1 (6 bases). Germline CDR1 and CDR2: GTSNPN and SVGIG (reference sequence). Trimming shortened V by 0 bases and J by 2 bases, and 14 bases separated the two germline ends. The CDR3 runs to 16 residues. The CDR3 sequence is CAWSVGGGRGNQPQHF. CDR3 coding DNA: TGTGCCTGGAGTGTGGGCGGGGGCAGGGGCAATCAGCCCCAGCATTTT.

The V call is TRBV15, the J call TRBJ2-1; possibly TRBD2 for D (6 bases). CDR1 is LNHNV and CDR2 is YYDKDF in the germline V gene (reference sequence). V shed 5 bases and J shed 8 bases, with 16 bases lying between them. The CDR3 sequence is 14 residues long. The CDR3 bases are TGTGCCACCAGCCGAGCGCGGGGCCTCGATGAGCAGTTCTTC. The encoded protein is CATSRARGLDEQFF.

V gene TRBV11-2 combines with J gene TRBJ2-4; TRBD1 agrees at 7 bases. The germline V gene has CDR1 SGHAT and CDR2 FQNNGV. Trimming cost V 6 bases and J 6 bases; bases outside gene matches: 8. This CDR3 region has 14 residues. CDR3 sequence (DNA): TGTGCCAGCAGTCCGACAGGGTCGGGAAACATTCAGTACTTC. Its translation: CASSPTGSGNIQYF.

The V gene is TRBV19, the J gene TRBJ1-2; no reliable D call. The germline gives CDR1 LNHDA, CDR2 SQIVND (reference sequence). This CDR3 comprises 14 residues. The V gene lost 5 bases and the J gene lost 4 bases, with 14 bases spanning the gap. The CDR3 DNA is TGTGCCAGTAGTCTCGAGGAGCCTCTCTATGGCTACACCTTC. Its protein is CASSLEEPLYGYTF.

J is TRBJ1-2 and V is TRBV7-9; D is undetermined. The CDR3 totals 15 residues. The V gene's germline CDR1 is SEHNR and CDR2 FQNEAQ (reference sequence). V was cut by 5 bases and J by 2 bases, with 15 bases left in between. As DNA, the CDR3 is TGTGCCAGCAGCCCGGGAGTGGGTTTCAACTATGGCTACACCTTC. Its translation: CASSPGVGFNYGYTF.

This clone was counted a single time. CDR3 amino acids: CASSASGNYGYTF. The CDR3 region has the DNA TGTGCCAGCAGTGCTTCTGGCAACTATGGCTACACCTTC. The genes are TRBV27 and TRBJ1-2; no reliable D call. The V gene lost 5 bases and the J gene lost 2 bases, with 9 bases spanning the gap. The CDR3 is 13 residues long. Germline V lookup: CDR1 MNHEY, CDR2 SMNVEV (reference sequence).

The rearrangement links TRBV2 to TRBJ1-2; D is unclear. V lost 4 bases and J 4 bases, leaving 19 bases between the germline ends. CDR1 SNHLY and CDR2 FYNNEI come from the germline V gene. This CDR3 region has 16 residues. CDR3 bases: TGTGCCAGCAGTGGGACTTCCCTACTCCCTAGCTATGGCTACACCTTC. Protein: CASSGTSLLPSYGYTF.

The CDR3 sequence: CASSFSSTGELFF. As DNA, the CDR3 is TGTGCCAGCAGCTTTTCGTCGACCGGGGAGCTGTTTTTT. The chain has TRBV7-3 and TRBJ2-2; D is unresolved. V dropped 3 bases and J dropped 5 bases, with 7 bases sitting between them. CDR3 length: 13 amino acids. The germline V gene encodes CDR1 SGHTA and CDR2 FQGTGA.

The V and J genes are TRBV29-1 and TRBJ2-3, with a weak D call TRBD1 (7 bases). The germline V and J ends were trimmed by 7 bases and 2 bases, with 22 bases remaining between them. Germline lookup yields CDR1 SQVTM and CDR2 ANQGSEA. CDR3 length: 16 amino acids. The CDR3 loop reads CSAAGISGQYTDTQYF. The CDR3 DNA sequence: TGCAGCGCTGCGGGGATTTCGGGACAGTACACAGATACGCAGTATTTT.

The chain employs TRBV18 and TRBJ1-2, with D possibly TRBD1 on 6 matching bases. The ends were cut back, 3 bases at V and 8 bases at J, with 19 bases in the middle. The CDR3 spans 15 residues. Germline lookup yields CDR1 KGHSH and CDR2 LQKENI. For the CDR3, the DNA is TGTGCCAGCTCACCGGACCAGGGGAGAAGGGGCGGCTACACCTTC. This gives the protein CASSPDQGRRGGYTF.